Shown below are 15 T cell receptor beta chains from a single sample sequenced in a study of PD-1 blockade in classical Hodgkin lymphoma. Every one of the patients relapsed after autologous stem cell transplantation (brentuximab vedotin exposure was variable). TCRdb's table, derived via immunoSEQ multiplex PCR, lists solely in-frame clones and lacks some. The repertoire holds approximately 46,000 clones, with around 66% as singletons. The sample consisted of peripheral blood mononuclear cells (PBMCs), taken at baseline. Every receptor here comes from a human donor with classical Hodgkin lymphoma.

The gene calls are TRBV5-1 and TRBJ1-2; D is unresolved. Germline-derived CDR1 and CDR2 are SGHRS and YFSETQ. Trimming took off 4 bases at V and 8 bases at J, with 18 bases between the two ends. This CDR3 has 14 residues. The CDR3 coding sequence is TGCGCCAGCAGCACCGGAGGCCAGGTGGAGGGCTACACCTTC. As protein: CASSTGGQVEGYTF.

This clone was observed a single time. CDR3 in DNA: TGTGCCAGCAGCCAAGATCGGTGGGGGGCTACATACAATGAGCAGTTCTTC. The encoded protein is CASSQDRWGATYNEQFF. The chain recombines TRBV7-9 with TRBJ2-1, with D perhaps assigned TRBD1 or TRBD2 (6 bases each). CDR1 SEHNR and CDR2 FQNEAQ come from the germline V gene (reference sequence). Trimming took off 5 bases at V and 4 bases at J, with 21 bases between the two ends. CDR3 size: 17 residues.

This chain uses TRBV6-5 with TRBJ2-1, with a tentative D call TRBD1 (5 bases). Trimming shortened V by 4 bases and J by 5 bases, and 12 bases separated the two germline ends. The CDR3 length is 14 residues. CDR1 is MNHEY and CDR2 is SVGAGI in the germline V gene. The CDR3 coding sequence is TGTGCCAGCAGTTTCATACAGGAAAACAATGAGCAGTTCTTC. Translated, it gives CASSFIQENNEQFF.

The chain employs TRBV19 and TRBJ2-7; TRBD2 matches 9 bases. Germline V lookup: CDR1 LNHDA, CDR2 SQIVND (reference sequence). The CDR3 covers 18 residues. Trimming removed 4 bases from V and 5 bases from J; junction bases left unmatched: 18. The CDR3 DNA sequence: TGTGCCAGTAGTAAACCCCTCGGGCGGGGGGGCCGGAACCACGAGCAGTACTTC. This encodes CASSKPLGRGGRNHEQYF.

V usage is TRBV7-6 and J usage is TRBJ2-7; D remains ambiguous. The V end lost 1 base, the J end lost 3 bases, and 13 bases lay between the germline ends. Germline CDR1 and CDR2: SGHVS and FNYEAQ. This CDR3 spans 15 amino acids. The DNA for the CDR3 is TGTGCCAGCAGCTTAGATCGGCGCTCCCACTACGAGCAGTACTTC. This encodes CASSLDRRSHYEQYF.

In its sample, this clone was seen a few times. The genes are TRBV7-3 and TRBJ2-2; 10 bases line up with TRBD2. V shed 6 bases, J shed 4 bases, and the junction held 2 bases outside the gene matches. CDR1 SGHTA and CDR2 FQGTGA come from the germline V gene. This CDR3 spans 14 amino acids. CDR3 in DNA: TGTGCCAGCAGTTGGACTAGCGGCACCGGGGAGCTGTTTTTT. It encodes CASSWTSGTGELFF.

This clone was seen a few times. The V and J genes are TRBV4-2 and TRBJ1-3; 9 positions match TRBD1. Germline-derived CDR1 and CDR2 are LGHNA and YNFKEQ. J lost 6 bases, V lost 0 bases, and 6 bases had no gene match. This CDR3 region has 16 residues. CDR3 protein: CASSQETRQGENTIYF. As DNA, the CDR3 is TGTGCCAGCAGCCAAGAAACCAGACAGGGGGAAAACACCATATATTTT.

The chain carries TRBV7-8 and TRBJ1-5; D not certain. The CDR3 extends over 15 amino acids. V was pared by 2 bases and J by 4 bases, with 12 bases between. Germline V CDR1 and CDR2: SGHVS, FQNEAQ. Written as DNA, the CDR3 is TGTGCCAGCAGCTTACTGGGCGGGTGGAATCAGCCCCAGCATTTT. Its protein product is CASSLLGGWNQPQHF.

This clone showed up just a few times. The rearrangement links TRBV5-6 to TRBJ1-2; 8 bases align to TRBD1. The germline CDR1 and CDR2 sequences are SGHDT and YYEEEE. V trimming: 4 bases; J trimming: 7 bases; junction bases outside the gene matches: 6. This CDR3 region has 13 residues. CDR3 coding DNA: TGTGCCAGCAGCACCGGACAGGGTAGTGGCTACACCTTC. This sequence encodes CASSTGQGSGYTF.

The chain joins TRBV27 to TRBJ1-6, with 7 bases that match TRBD1. Unmatched junction bases numbered 5, after V lost 9 bases and J lost 0 bases. CDR1 is MNHEY and CDR2 is SMNVEV in the germline V gene (reference sequence). The CDR3 extends over 15 amino acids. The CDR3 sequence: CASQQGSSYNSPLHF. The CDR3 coding sequence is TGTGCCAGTCAACAGGGGTCCTCCTATAATTCACCCCTCCACTTT.

J is TRBJ2-2 and V is TRBV19, with D hard to call. V was trimmed by 3 bases and J by 5 bases, leaving 7 bases between them. In germline, CDR1 is LNHDA, CDR2 SQIVND (reference sequence). The CDR3 length is 13 residues. CDR3 DNA sequence: TGTGCCAGTAGTATCGGACCAACCGGGGAGCTGTTTTTT. Its protein product is CASSIGPTGELFF.

The rearrangement joins TRBV5-6 to TRBJ2-7, with D possibly being TRBD1 or TRBD2 (5 bases each). The germline V and J ends were trimmed by 2 bases and 11 bases, with 14 bases remaining between them. Germline V gene data show CDR1 as SGHDT and CDR2 as YYEEEE. The CDR3 totals 12 residues. CDR3 nucleotides: TGTGCCAGCAGCTTAGGGGTAGCGAGGGAGTACTTC. Residues: CASSLGVAREYF.

The sample holds a few counts of this clone. This chain joins TRBV7-7 and TRBJ2-5, with 7 positions matching TRBD2. The CDR3 is 14 amino acids. CDR1 and CDR2 (germline): SSHAT, FNYEAQ (reference sequence). With 0 bases clipped from V and 7 bases from J, the junction kept 5 bases outside the gene matches. Here the CDR3 reads CASSLAPGEGTQYF. In nucleotides, the CDR3 is TGTGCCAGCAGCTTAGCGCCGGGGGAGGGGACCCAGTACTTC.

The chain recombines TRBV28 with TRBJ2-3; weak D call: TRBD1 (6 bases). The CDR3 spans 15 residues. Trimming pared 9 bases from V and 3 bases from J, leaving 19 bases between. Germline V gene data show CDR1 as MDHEN and CDR2 as SYDVKM. The chain's CDR3 is CASSKGQGLTDTQYF. The CDR3 DNA sequence: TGTGCCAGTTCTAAGGGGCAGGGGCTGACAGATACGCAGTATTTT.

The chain is built from TRBV5-1 and TRBJ1-3; D ambiguous. This CDR3 is 16 amino acids long. The V and J ends lost 0 bases and 4 bases respectively, with 14 bases between them. Looked up from germline, CDR1 is SGHRS and CDR2 is YFSETQ. The CDR3, as DNA: TGCGCCAGCAGCTTGGCCGCAGGATCGACGGGAAACACCATATATTTT. Residues: CASSLAAGSTGNTIYF.